This T cell receptor (beta chain) derives from a study of blood T cells in healthy people across ages. A second PCR of 7 to 11 cycles used a sample-barcoded 5' primer and a J-beta primer mix. TCRdb re-called the 5' RACE reads through MiXCR, storing one row per CDR3 protein. Altogether about 1.4 million distinct CDR3 sequences are present, approximately 60% being singletons, with the ten largest covering 5.5% to 8%. A note on this clonotype: Its antigen is undetermined.

Study outcomes and limitations: Age showed a roughly linear inverse relationship with TCR beta diversity per million T cells. Aged donors had fewer naive CD4+ cells and lower diversity than long-lived donors.

PBMCs, at least 7 million per sample, were isolated. Sequencing was done on a sample of blood. The source is a man younger than 30 in good health.

CDR3 DNA sequence: TGCGCCAGCAGCCAAGTCAGTATGGGGTCCTACGAGCAGTACTTC. Its translation: CASSQVSMGSYEQYF. The J gene is TRBJ2-7, the V gene TRBV4-1; D ambiguous. The CDR3 spans 15 residues. Germline V gives CDR1 MGHRA, CDR2 YSYEKL. Trimming left V 1 base short and J 1 base short, with 11 bases between.